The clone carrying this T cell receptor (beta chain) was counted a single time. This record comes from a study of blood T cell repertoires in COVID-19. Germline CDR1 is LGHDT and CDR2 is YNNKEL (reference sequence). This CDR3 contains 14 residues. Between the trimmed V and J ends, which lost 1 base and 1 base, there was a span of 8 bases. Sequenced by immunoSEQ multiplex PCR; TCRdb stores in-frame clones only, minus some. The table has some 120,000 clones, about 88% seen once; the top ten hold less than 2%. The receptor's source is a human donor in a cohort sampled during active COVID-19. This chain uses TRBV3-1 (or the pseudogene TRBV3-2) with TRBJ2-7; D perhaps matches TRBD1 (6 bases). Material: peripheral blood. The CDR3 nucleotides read TGTGCCAGCAGCCAAGCGACAGGATCCTACGAGCAGTACTTC. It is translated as CASSQATGSYEQYF.